What follows are 8 T cell receptor beta chains derived from one specimen sequenced in a study of blood T cell repertoires in COVID-19. TCRdb's copy holds only in-frame clones and misses some; the assay was immunoSEQ multiplex PCR. The sample has about 370,000 clones, over 75% seen once. Material for sequencing was peripheral blood. The receptors here all came from a woman aged 25 to 39 with COVID-19, enrolled during active disease.

The chain couples TRBV24-1 to TRBJ2-1, with D perhaps TRBD2 (6 bases). This CDR3 region has 13 residues. From germline, CDR1 is KGHDR and CDR2 SFDVKD. The V gene lost 5 bases and the J gene lost 7 bases, with 11 bases spanning the gap. The CDR3 DNA reads as TGTGCCACCAGTGCGGAGGGTACTAATGAGCAGTTCTTC. It yields the protein CATSAEGTNEQFF.

The chain joins TRBV2 to TRBJ2-7; D ambiguous. In germline, CDR1 is SNHLY, CDR2 FYNNEI. The CDR3 consists of 12 residues. V lost 6 bases, J lost 1 base, and 7 bases lay in between. The CDR3 is CASRLSSYEQYF. The CDR3 coding sequence is TGTGCCAGCAGACTTTCGTCCTACGAGCAGTACTTC.

The chain combines TRBV25-1 with TRBJ1-2, with D possibly matching TRBD1 (6 bases). Germline V gene data show CDR1 as MGHDK and CDR2 as SYGVNS. This CDR3 contains 13 residues. The ends were cut back, 4 bases at V and 3 bases at J, with 9 bases in the middle. The CDR3 here is CASSGGQHYGYTF. CDR3 DNA sequence: TGTGCCAGCAGTGGTGGACAGCACTATGGCTACACCTTC.

V usage is TRBV6-5 and J usage is TRBJ2-7, with TRBD1 identical over 7 bases. Germline trimming cut 6 bases from V and 7 bases from J; bases unmatched to any gene: 9. CDR3 length equals 13 residues. Germline CDR1 MNHEY, CDR2 SVGAGI. CDR3 region: CASSRRQGGEQYF. The CDR3 DNA is TGTGCCAGCAGCCGCCGACAGGGCGGGGAGCAGTACTTC.

This chain connects TRBV28 to TRBJ2-1; 13 nucleotides line up with TRBD2. Trimming at V came to 6 bases and at J to 6 bases, leaving 5 bases not matched to a gene. Per germline, CDR1 MDHEN and CDR2 SYDVKM. This CDR3 comprises 15 residues. CDR3 amino acids: CASSTSGRAFNEQFF. In DNA form, the CDR3 reads TGTGCCAGCAGCACTAGCGGGAGGGCCTTCAATGAGCAGTTCTTC.

V usage is TRBV3-1 (or the pseudogene TRBV3-2) and J usage is TRBJ2-3; TRBD1 is a possible D gene (6 bases). V shed 4 bases and J shed 2 bases, with 13 bases lying between them. Germline CDR1 LGHDT, CDR2 YNNKEL (reference sequence). The CDR3 has 15 amino acids. The CDR3 reads CASSPPRGTTDTQYF. The CDR3 region has the DNA TGTGCCAGCAGCCCCCCGAGGGGGACCACAGATACGCAGTATTTT.

The genes are TRBV28 and TRBJ1-2, with a possible D match to TRBD1 (5 bases). Germline CDR1 reads MDHEN; CDR2 reads SYDVKM. There are 14 residues in the CDR3. V dropped 6 bases and J dropped 7 bases, with 18 bases sitting between them. The CDR3 sequence is CASRSQGLGPGYTF. The CDR3 DNA is TGTGCCAGCAGATCCCAGGGCCTCGGGCCTGGCTACACCTTC.

The sample holds a few counts of this clone. The chain joins TRBV6-5 to TRBJ1-3; D gene uncertain. The ends were cut back, 0 bases at V and 3 bases at J, with 9 bases in the middle. The CDR3 is 15 amino acids. Germline CDR1 and CDR2: MNHEY and SVGAGI. The CDR3 sequence: CASSYSSTVGNTIYF. The DNA of the CDR3 is TGTGCCAGCAGTTACTCGTCAACAGTTGGAAACACCATATATTTT.